These 4 T cell receptor beta chains came from one sample sequenced in a study of blood T cell repertoires in COVID-19 (dated by TCRdb to the early 2020s). The library was made by the immunoSEQ multiplex PCR assay. In TCRdb, the immuneACCESS table is reduced to in-frame sequences with V and J assigned. These tables do not hold every clone; where another copy was compared, an unresolved V gene accounts for under half, and the others remain unexplained. In all, the sample holds approximately 250,000 clones, and approximately 86% of those were seen once. The ten largest make up about 2% of the sample. Sequencing was done on a sample of peripheral blood. The receptors originated from a man aged 25 to 40 with active or convalescent COVID-19.

The genes are TRBV10-2 and TRBJ2-2; 9 nucleotides match TRBD1. Germline CDR1 WSHSY, CDR2 SAAADI. V trimming: 3 bases; J trimming: 4 bases; junction bases outside the gene matches: 0. The CDR3 is 14 residues long. The CDR3 bases are TGCGCCAGCAGTGAACAGGGGGCCACCGGGGAGCTGTTTTTT. It codes for CASSEQGATGELFF.

This clone came up a few times. The chain has TRBV5-1 and TRBJ2-5; 7 positions agree with TRBD2. CDR1 and CDR2 (germline): SGHRS, YFSETQ. This CDR3 region has 13 residues. The ends lost 0 bases at V and 10 bases at J; junction bases unmatched: 6. CDR3 residues: CASSLEGRGSQYF. CDR3 bases: TGCGCCAGCAGCTTGGAGGGGCGGGGGAGCCAGTACTTC.

This chain connects TRBV11-2 to TRBJ1-6; D unclear. The ends were cut back, 5 bases at V and 0 bases at J, with 11 bases in the middle. CDR3 length: 16 residues. Germline V CDR1 and CDR2: SGHAT, FQNNGV. The CDR3 nucleotides read TGTGCCAGCAGCCCGGGTGTGAGCTCCTATAATTCACCCCTCCACTTT. Protein sequence: CASSPGVSSYNSPLHF.

The chain couples TRBV12-5 to TRBJ2-7; D unclear. Germline CDR1 is LGHNT and CDR2 is FRNRAP. The V end lost 2 bases, the J end lost 2 bases, and 7 bases lay between the germline ends. The CDR3 contains 13 residues. This chain's CDR3 is CASGLSDTYEQYF. The CDR3 DNA is TGTGCTAGTGGTTTGTCAGATACCTACGAGCAGTACTTC.